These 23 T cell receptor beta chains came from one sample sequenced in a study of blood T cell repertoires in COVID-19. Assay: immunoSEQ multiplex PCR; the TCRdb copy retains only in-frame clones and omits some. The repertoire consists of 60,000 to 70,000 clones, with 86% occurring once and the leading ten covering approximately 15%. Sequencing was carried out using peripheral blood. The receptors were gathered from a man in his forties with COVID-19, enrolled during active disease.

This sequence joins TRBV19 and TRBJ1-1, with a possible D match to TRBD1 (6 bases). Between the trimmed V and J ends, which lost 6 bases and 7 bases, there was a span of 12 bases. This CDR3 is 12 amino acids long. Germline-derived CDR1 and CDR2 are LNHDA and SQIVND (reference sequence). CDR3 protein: CASSRQASEAFF. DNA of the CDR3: TGTGCCAGTAGCAGACAGGCGAGTGAAGCTTTCTTT.

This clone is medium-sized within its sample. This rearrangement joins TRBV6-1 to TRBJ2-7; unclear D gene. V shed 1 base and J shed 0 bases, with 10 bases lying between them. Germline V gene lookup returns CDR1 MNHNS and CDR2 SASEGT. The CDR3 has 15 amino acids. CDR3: CASSEGPASSYEQYF. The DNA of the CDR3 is TGTGCCAGCAGTGAAGGCCCCGCGAGCTCCTACGAGCAGTACTTC.

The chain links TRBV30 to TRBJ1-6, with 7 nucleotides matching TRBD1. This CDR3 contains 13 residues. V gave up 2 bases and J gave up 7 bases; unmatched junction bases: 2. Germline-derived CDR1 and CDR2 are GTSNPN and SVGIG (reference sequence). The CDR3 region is CAWSLQGNSPLHF. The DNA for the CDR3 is TGTGCCTGGAGTCTACAGGGGAATTCACCCCTCCACTTT.

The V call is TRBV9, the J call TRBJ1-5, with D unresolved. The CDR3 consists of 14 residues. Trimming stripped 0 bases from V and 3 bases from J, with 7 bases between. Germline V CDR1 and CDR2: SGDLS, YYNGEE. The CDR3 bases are TGTGCCAGCAGCGTAGGGGAGCCCAATCAGCCCCAGCATTTT. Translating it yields CASSVGEPNQPQHF.

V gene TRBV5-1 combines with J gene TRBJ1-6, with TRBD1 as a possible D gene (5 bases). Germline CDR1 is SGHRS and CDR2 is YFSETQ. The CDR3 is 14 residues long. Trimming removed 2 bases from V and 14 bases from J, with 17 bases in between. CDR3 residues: CASSFTGGEVSLHF. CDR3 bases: TGCGCCAGCAGCTTTACGGGGGGAGAAGTATCCCTCCACTTT.

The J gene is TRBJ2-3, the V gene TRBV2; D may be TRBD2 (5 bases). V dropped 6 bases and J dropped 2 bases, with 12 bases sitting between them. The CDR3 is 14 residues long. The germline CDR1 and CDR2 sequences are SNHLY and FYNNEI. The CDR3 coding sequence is TGTGCCAGCAGAAGGGAGCAGAACACAGATACGCAGTATTTT. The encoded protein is CASRREQNTDTQYF.

CDR3 nucleotide sequence: TGCAGCGCCCCCCTCCCCTCTAGCACAGATACGCAGTATTTT. Protein product: CSAPLPSSTDTQYF. This chain joins TRBV29-1 and TRBJ2-3, with D hard to call. The V end was cut by 7 bases, the J end by 0 bases, with 14 bases between. The germline CDR1 and CDR2 sequences are SQVTM and ANQGSEA. The CDR3 runs to 14 residues.

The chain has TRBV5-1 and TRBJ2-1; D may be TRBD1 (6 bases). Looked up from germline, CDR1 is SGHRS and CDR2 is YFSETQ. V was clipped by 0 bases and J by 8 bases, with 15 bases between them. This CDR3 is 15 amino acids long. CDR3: CASSLASRGLDEQFF. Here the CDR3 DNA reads TGCGCCAGCAGCTTGGCTAGTAGGGGGTTGGATGAGCAGTTCTTC.

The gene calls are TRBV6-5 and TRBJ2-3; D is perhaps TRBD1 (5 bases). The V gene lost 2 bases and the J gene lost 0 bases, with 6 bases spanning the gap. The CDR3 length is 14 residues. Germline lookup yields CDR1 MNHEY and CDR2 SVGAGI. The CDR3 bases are TGTGCCAGCAGTTACGACAGTAGCACAGATACGCAGTATTTT. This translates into CASSYDSSTDTQYF.

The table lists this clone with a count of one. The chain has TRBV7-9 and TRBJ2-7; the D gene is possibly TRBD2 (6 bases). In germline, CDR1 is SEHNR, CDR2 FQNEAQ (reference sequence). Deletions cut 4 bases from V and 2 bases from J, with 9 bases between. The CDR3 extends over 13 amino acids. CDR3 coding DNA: TGTGCCAGCAGCTCAGGAGGGACCTACGAGCAGTACTTC. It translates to CASSSGGTYEQYF.

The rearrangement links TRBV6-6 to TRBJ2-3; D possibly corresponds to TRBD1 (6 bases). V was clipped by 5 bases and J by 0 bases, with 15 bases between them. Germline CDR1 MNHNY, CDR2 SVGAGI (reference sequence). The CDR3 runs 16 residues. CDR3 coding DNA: TGTGCCAGCAGTCGACAGGCGAACCCTAGCACAGATACGCAGTATTTT. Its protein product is CASSRQANPSTDTQYF.

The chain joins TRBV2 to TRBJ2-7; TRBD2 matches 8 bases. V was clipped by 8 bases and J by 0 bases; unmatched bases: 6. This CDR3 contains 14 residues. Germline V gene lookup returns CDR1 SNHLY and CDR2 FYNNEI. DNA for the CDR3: TGTGCCAGCGCCGGGAGGGGAAGCTCCTACGAGCAGTACTTC. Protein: CASAGRGSSYEQYF.

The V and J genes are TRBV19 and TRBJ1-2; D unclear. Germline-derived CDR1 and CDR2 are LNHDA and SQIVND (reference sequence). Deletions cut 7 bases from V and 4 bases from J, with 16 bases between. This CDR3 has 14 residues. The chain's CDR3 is CASTRPGGIYGYTF. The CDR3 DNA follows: TGTGCCAGTACCAGACCCGGAGGTATCTATGGCTACACCTTC. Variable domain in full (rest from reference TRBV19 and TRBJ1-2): DGGITQSPKYLFRKEGQNVTLSCEQNLNHDAMYWYRQDPGQGLRLIYYSQIVNDFQKGDIAEGYSVSREKKESFPLTVTSAQKNPTAFYLCASTRPGGIYGYTFGSGTRLTVV.

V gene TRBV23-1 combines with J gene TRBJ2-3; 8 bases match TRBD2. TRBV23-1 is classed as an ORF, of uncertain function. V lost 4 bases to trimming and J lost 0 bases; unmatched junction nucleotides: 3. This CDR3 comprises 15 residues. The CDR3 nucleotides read TGCGCCAGCAGTCGCGGGAGGAGGAGCACAGATACGCAGTATTTT. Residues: CASSRGRRSTDTQYF.

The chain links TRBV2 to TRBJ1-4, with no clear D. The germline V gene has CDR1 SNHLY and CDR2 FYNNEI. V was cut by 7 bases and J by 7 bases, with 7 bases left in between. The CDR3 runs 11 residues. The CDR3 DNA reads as TGTGCCAGCACGGAGGGTGAAAAACTGTTTTTT. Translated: CASTEGEKLFF. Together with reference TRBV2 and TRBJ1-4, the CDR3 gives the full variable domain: EPEVTQTPSHQVTQMGQEVILRCVPISNHLYFYWYRQILGQKVEFLVSFYNNEISEKSEIFDDQFSVERPDGSNFTLKIRSTKLEDSAMYFCASTEGEKLFFGSGTQLSVL.

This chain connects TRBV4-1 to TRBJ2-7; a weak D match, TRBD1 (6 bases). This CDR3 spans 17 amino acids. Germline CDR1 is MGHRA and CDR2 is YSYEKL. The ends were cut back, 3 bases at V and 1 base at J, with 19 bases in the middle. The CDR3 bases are TGCGCCAGCAGCCAGGAACCTACAGGGAGTCCGTCCTACGAGCAGTACTTC. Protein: CASSQEPTGSPSYEQYF.

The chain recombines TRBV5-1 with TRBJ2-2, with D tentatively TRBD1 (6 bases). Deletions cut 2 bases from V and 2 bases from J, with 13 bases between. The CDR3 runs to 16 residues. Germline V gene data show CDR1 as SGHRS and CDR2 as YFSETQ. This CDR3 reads CASSFLRDTNTGELFF. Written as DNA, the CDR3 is TGCGCCAGCAGCTTCCTCCGGGACACAAACACCGGGGAGCTGTTTTTT. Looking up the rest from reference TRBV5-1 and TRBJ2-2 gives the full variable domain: KAGVTQTPRYLIKTRGQQVTLSCSPISGHRSVSWYQQTPGQGLQFLFEYFSETQRNKGNFPGRFSGRQFSNSRSEMNVSTLELGDSALYLCASSFLRDTNTGELFFGEGSRLTVL.

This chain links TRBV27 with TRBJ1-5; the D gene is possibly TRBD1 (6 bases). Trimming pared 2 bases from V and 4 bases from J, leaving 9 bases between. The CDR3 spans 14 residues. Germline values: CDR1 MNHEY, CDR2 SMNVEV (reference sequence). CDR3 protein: CASSLPQGNQPQHF. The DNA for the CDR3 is TGTGCCAGCAGTTTACCCCAGGGGAATCAGCCCCAGCATTTT.

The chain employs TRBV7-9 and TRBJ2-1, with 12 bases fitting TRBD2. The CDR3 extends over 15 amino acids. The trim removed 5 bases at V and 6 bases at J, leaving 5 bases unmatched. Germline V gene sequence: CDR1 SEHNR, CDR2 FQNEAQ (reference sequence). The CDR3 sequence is CASSVTSGGGNEQFF. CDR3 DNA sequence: TGTGCCAGCAGCGTGACTAGCGGGGGCGGCAATGAGCAGTTCTTC.

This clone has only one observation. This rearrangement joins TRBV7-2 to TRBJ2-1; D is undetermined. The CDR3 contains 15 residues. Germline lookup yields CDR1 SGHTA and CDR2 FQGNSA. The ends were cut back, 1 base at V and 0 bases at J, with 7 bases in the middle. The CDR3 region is CASSLDSYSYNEQFF. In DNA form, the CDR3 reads TGTGCCAGCAGCTTAGACAGCTACTCCTACAATGAGCAGTTCTTC.

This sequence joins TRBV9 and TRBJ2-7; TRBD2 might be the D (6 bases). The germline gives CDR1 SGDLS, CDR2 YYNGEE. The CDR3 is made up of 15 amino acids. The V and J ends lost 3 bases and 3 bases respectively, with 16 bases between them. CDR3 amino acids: CASSGGKGRNYEQYF. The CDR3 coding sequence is TGTGCCAGCAGCGGTGGGAAAGGGAGGAACTACGAGCAGTACTTC.

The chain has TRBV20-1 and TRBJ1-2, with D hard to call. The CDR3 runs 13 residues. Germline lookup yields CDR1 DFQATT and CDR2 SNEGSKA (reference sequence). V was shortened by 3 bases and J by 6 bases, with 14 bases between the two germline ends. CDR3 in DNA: TGCAGTGCTAGTGGCATCGGAGGGAATGGCTACACCTTC. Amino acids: CSASGIGGNGYTF.

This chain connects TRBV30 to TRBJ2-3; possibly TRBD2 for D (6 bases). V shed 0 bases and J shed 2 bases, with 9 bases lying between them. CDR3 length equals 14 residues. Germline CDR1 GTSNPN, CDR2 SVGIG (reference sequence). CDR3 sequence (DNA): TGTGCCTGGAGTGTAAGCGGGTCCACAGATACGCAGTATTTT. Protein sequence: CAWSVSGSTDTQYF.